This T cell receptor (beta chain) emerged from a study of T cell responses to AZD1222 COVID-19 vaccine. This clone was counted a single time. Its target is not known. Study-level results: Breadth and depth of Spike-specific TCRs rose after two AZD1222 doses.

The germline gives CDR1 SGHTA, CDR2 FQGNSA. V was pared by 1 base and J by 1 base, with 7 bases between. This CDR3 has 14 amino acids. The repertoire was sequenced with immunoSEQ multiplex PCR; TCRdb's copy has only in-frame clones and lacks some. The sample contains under 110,000 clones, roughly 90% of which appear only once. The source of this sequence is an adult in good health. This sequence joins TRBV7-2 and TRBJ2-5, with no clear D. The starting material was peripheral blood, obtained on day 0 of AZD1222 vaccination. The CDR3 DNA reads as TGTGCCAGCAGCTTAGGACAATTCCAAGAGACCCAGTACTTC. It specifies CASSLGQFQETQYF.